The source of this TCR beta chain is a study of blood T cell repertoires in COVID-19. Background on the study: The United States, Italy and Spain provided the acute and convalescent COVID-19 samples. The cDNA or gDNA used as material had been derived from T cells, B-cell-depleted T cells, or PBMCs.

This CDR3 is built from 13 residues. Germline assignment: CDR1 MNHNY and CDR2 SVGAGI (reference sequence). The V end was cut by 6 bases, the J end by 1 base, with 10 bases between. Original processing methods: Amplifying reference gene primers gave estimates of nucleated cell counts. TCRdb's copy holds only in-frame clones and misses some; the assay was immunoSEQ multiplex PCR. V and J calls and clone size are copied from that table; D and trimming were computed from the DNA. The data show about 200,000 clones, approximately 85% seen once. The sample consisted of peripheral blood. V gene TRBV6-6 combines with J gene TRBJ2-7; D is possibly TRBD1 (7 bases). This clonotype originated in a man between 60 and 70 years old with acute or convalescent COVID-19. The CDR3 nucleotides read TGTGCCAGCAGGCGGGACAGTTCCTACGAGCAGTACTTC. Translated, it gives CASRRDSSYEQYF.